Listed below are T cell receptor beta chains from one sample, sequenced in a study of cytomegalovirus exposure and HLA in healthy donors. Profiled with immunoSEQ multiplex PCR; TCRdb holds only in-frame clones, not every one. The sample includes about 140,000 clones, over 70% of them seen just once. The sequenced sample consisted of PBMCs. The origin of the receptors is a male donor in good health and CMV-seronegative. Both conserved end residues are trimmed from each CDR3. Not all rows give a size; the values are once, few, many and, for expanded clones, a class.

length: 10; size: NA; V: TRBV29-1; J: TRBJ2-7; CDR3: SVAVRGREQY
length: 11; size: once; V: TRBV19; J: TRBJ1-1; CDR3: ASSLGTTTEAF
length: 12; size: NA; V: TRBV4-1; J: TRBJ1-2; CDR3: ASSHGTGSDGYT
length: 13; size: NA; V: TRBV4-2; J: TRBJ1-5; CDR3: ASSQEAGQNQPQH
length: 11; size: once; V: TRBV28; J: TRBJ1-1; CDR3: ASSPAQGRQAF
length: 13; size: few; V: TRBV6-5; J: TRBJ1-6; CDR3: ASSYGNTWNSPLH
length: 14; size: NA; V: TRBV6-1; J: TRBJ2-7; CDR3: ASSEGPDRDSYEQY
length: 14; size: NA; V: TRBV28; J: TRBJ2-1; CDR3: ASSSATSSSYNEQF
length: 14; size: NA; V: TRBV4-3; J: TRBJ1-1; CDR3: ASSQDPGQPRTEAF
length: 13; size: NA; V: TRBV2; J: TRBJ1-1; CDR3: ASSEVYRPNTEAF
length: 15; size: NA; V: TRBV4-3; J: TRBJ2-2; CDR3: ASSRSRTGRNTGELF
length: 13; size: few; V: TRBV28; J: TRBJ2-2; CDR3: ASSLMGRPTGELF
length: 14; size: NA; V: TRBV19; J: TRBJ1-2; CDR3: ASSASPQGINYGYT
length: 11; size: few; V: TRBV27; J: TRBJ2-7; CDR3: ASSSGLVYEQY
length: 13; size: NA; V: TRBV19; J: TRBJ2-2; CDR3: ASTRTGANTGELF
length: 10; size: NA; V: TRBV6-6; J: TRBJ2-5; CDR3: ASSSPYSDQY
length: 13; size: few; V: TRBV6-5; J: TRBJ2-7; CDR3: ASSYSTGGAYEQY
length: 13; size: NA; V: TRBV19; J: TRBJ1-5; CDR3: ASSIDATGSQPQH
length: 11; size: few; V: TRBV5-8; J: TRBJ2-3; CDR3: ASSFLSAELQY
length: 12; size: NA; V: TRBV19; J: TRBJ2-1; CDR3: ASKDRGSYNEQF
length: 12; size: NA; V: TRBV19; J: TRBJ2-2; CDR3: ASSLTGGGGELF
length: 13; size: NA; V: TRBV19; J: TRBJ1-2; CDR3: ASKVRGQGFYGYT
length: 13; size: NA; V: TRBV7-2; J: TRBJ1-1; CDR3: ASSSFTGQNTEAF
length: 11; size: few; V: TRBV18; J: TRBJ1-1; CDR3: ASSYQGNTEAF
length: 13; size: NA; V: TRBV6-5; J: TRBJ1-1; CDR3: ASSLTGKVNTEAF
length: 11; size: once; V: TRBV6-1; J: TRBJ1-3; CDR3: ASSETNGNTIY
length: 14; size: NA; V: TRBV7-2; J: TRBJ2-5; CDR3: ASSSGVAGGRETQY
length: 10; size: NA; V: TRBV29-1; J: TRBJ2-7; CDR3: SVADGAYEQY
length: 12; size: once; V: TRBV30; J: TRBJ2-3; CDR3: AWSVGGSTDTQY
length: 13; size: few; V: TRBV5-1; J: TRBJ2-5; CDR3: ASSRNTGVGETQY
length: 13; size: few; V: TRBV7-2; J: TRBJ2-1; CDR3: ASSLGLAGNNEQF
length: 12; size: NA; V: TRBV18; J: TRBJ1-6; CDR3: ASSPTHPDSPLH
length: 15; size: NA; V: TRBV5-1; J: TRBJ1-3; CDR3: ASSHGTVTLSGNTIY
length: 14; size: few; V: TRBV4-2; J: TRBJ2-1; CDR3: ASSQEVAGGRNEQF
length: 14; size: NA; V: TRBV7-2; J: NA; CDR3: ASSSSSGGRSYEQY
length: 10; size: NA; V: TRBV29-1; J: TRBJ1-3; CDR3: SASGAGNTIY
length: 15; size: NA; V: TRBV19; J: TRBJ1-6; CDR3: ASSINPDRGMGSPLH
length: 15; size: NA; V: TRBV4-1; J: TRBJ2-1; CDR3: ASSFLSRGGSYNEQF
length: 12; size: NA; V: TRBV28; J: TRBJ2-7; CDR3: ASSLDRVIYEQY
length: 16; size: NA; V: TRBV11-2; J: TRBJ2-7; CDR3: ASSLEVAAPLASYEQY
length: 13; size: NA; V: TRBV29-1; J: TRBJ2-1; CDR3: SGIHPAGRYNEQF
length: 13; size: NA; V: TRBV7-3; J: TRBJ2-7; CDR3: ASSLREGSSYEQY
length: 15; size: NA; V: TRBV5-4; J: TRBJ2-5; CDR3: ASSFRAGLAIQETQY
length: 12; size: NA; V: TRBV28; J: TRBJ1-5; CDR3: ASKPLYRNQPQH
length: 11; size: few; V: TRBV19; J: TRBJ1-5; CDR3: ASSIERLQPQH
length: 16; size: NA; V: TRBV28; J: TRBJ1-5; CDR3: ASSPIGTGPGGNQPRH
length: 12; size: NA; V: TRBV18; J: TRBJ1-6; CDR3: ASSPGGLNSPLH
length: 12; size: NA; V: TRBV30; J: TRBJ2-1; CDR3: AWSLETAYNEQF
length: 13; size: NA; V: TRBV4-1; J: TRBJ2-7; CDR3: ASSQDRDRAYEQY
length: 12; size: NA; V: TRBV27; J: TRBJ2-7; CDR3: ASSYGQGNYEQY
length: 14; size: NA; V: TRBV5-6; J: TRBJ2-1; CDR3: ASSSTDFSSYNEQF
length: 12; size: NA; V: TRBV11-3; J: TRBJ1-1; CDR3: ASSLSTGNTEAF
length: 13; size: NA; V: TRBV2; J: TRBJ2-2; CDR3: ASKSGGAYSGELF
length: 12; size: NA; V: TRBV5-1; J: TRBJ2-4; CDR3: ASSSRDRDNIQY
length: 10; size: NA; V: TRBV28; J: TRBJ1-5; CDR3: ASSGHNQPQH
length: 11; size: NA; V: TRBV29-1; J: TRBJ2-7; CDR3: SVATGVDNEQY
length: 14; size: NA; V: TRBV7-2; J: TRBJ2-3; CDR3: ASSTRRLAGPDTQY
length: 13; size: NA; V: TRBV7-2; J: TRBJ2-7; CDR3: ASSLASSGGYEQY
length: 15; size: NA; V: TRBV19; J: TRBJ2-7; CDR3: ASSRGLAGGPSHEQY